Listed below are T cell receptor beta chains from one sample, sequenced in a study of blood T cell repertoires in COVID-19. Clones were read by immunoSEQ multiplex PCR, and TCRdb kept only the in-frame ones, dropping some. The sample has about 150,000 clones; more than 80% are singletons. The sequenced sample consisted of peripheral blood. The source is a man aged 70 or older with acute or convalescent COVID-19. Both conserved end residues are part of each CDR3. A D gene is named only where the DNA matches it firmly.

len: 11; v_gene: TRBV2; d_gene: .; j_gene: TRBJ1-5; CDR3nt: TGTGCCAGCAGCGTTGATCAGCCCCAGCATTTT; CDR3aa: CASSVDQPQHF
len: 13; v_gene: TRBV28; d_gene: .; j_gene: TRBJ1-2; CDR3nt: TGTGCCAGCACCTGGCAGGGCTTATATGGCTACACCTTC; CDR3aa: CASTWQGLYGYTF
len: 15; v_gene: TRBV6-5; d_gene: .; j_gene: TRBJ2-2; CDR3nt: TGTGCCAGCGGTAACAGGTATACGAACACCGGGGAGCTGTTTTTT; CDR3aa: CASGNRYTNTGELFF
len: 15; v_gene: TRBV5-1; d_gene: TRBD2; j_gene: TRBJ2-1; CDR3nt: TGCGCCAGCAGCTTGGGAGCGGGACTAAGTAATGAGCAGTTCTTC; CDR3aa: CASSLGAGLSNEQFF
len: 17; v_gene: TRBV4-2; d_gene: .; j_gene: TRBJ1-1; CDR3nt: TGTGCCAGCAGCCAAGCTGATGGACTCCCGCTGAACACTGAAGCTTTCTTT; CDR3aa: CASSQADGLPLNTEAFF
len: 14; v_gene: TRBV28; d_gene: TRBD1; j_gene: TRBJ1-4; CDR3nt: TGTGCCAGCATCCAGGGGGCCGGGGGAGAAAAACTGTTTTTT; CDR3aa: CASIQGAGGEKLFF
len: 15; v_gene: TRBV11-2; d_gene: TRBD2; j_gene: TRBJ2-7; CDR3nt: TGTGCCAGCAGCCAGAGCGGGAGGAGCTCCTACGAGCAGTACTTC; CDR3aa: CASSQSGRSSYEQYF
len: 16; v_gene: TRBV9; d_gene: TRBD1; j_gene: TRBJ1-6; CDR3nt: TGTGCCAGCAGCGCCGGGACAGGGGTCCATAATTCACCCCTCCACTTT; CDR3aa: CASSAGTGVHNSPLHF
len: 14; v_gene: TRBV6-1; d_gene: .; j_gene: TRBJ2-4; CDR3nt: TGTGCCAGCAGTTGGACTCCCCTAGGAAACATTCAGTACTTC; CDR3aa: CASSWTPLGNIQYF
len: 12; v_gene: TRBV28; d_gene: .; j_gene: TRBJ1-1; CDR3nt: TGTGCCAGCAGTTTAAACGTAAGGGGAGCTTTCTTT; CDR3aa: CASSLNVRGAFF
len: 12; v_gene: TRBV5-1; d_gene: .; j_gene: TRBJ2-2; CDR3nt: TGCGCCTCACAGACCCCCGCCGGGGAGCTGTTTTTT; CDR3aa: CASQTPAGELFF